This record concerns one T cell receptor (beta chain) sequence. Some clones are missing from TCRdb's copy, which holds only in-frame ones; the method was immunoSEQ multiplex PCR. The table lists about 96,000 clones, 93% of them singletons. This entry comes from a study of control samples from healthy donors and cancer patients. This clonotype originated in a man between 18 and 35 years old in good health. Material: blood.

CDR3 nucleotide sequence: TGTGCCAGCCTAAAGGGGGACACTGAAGCTTTCTTT. Amino acids: CASLKGDTEAFF. The chain links TRBV4-2 to TRBJ1-1; TRBD1 is a possible D gene (6 bases). The CDR3 has 12 residues. V lost 8 bases to trimming and J lost 3 bases, with 10 bases between them. In germline, CDR1 is LGHNA, CDR2 YNFKEQ.